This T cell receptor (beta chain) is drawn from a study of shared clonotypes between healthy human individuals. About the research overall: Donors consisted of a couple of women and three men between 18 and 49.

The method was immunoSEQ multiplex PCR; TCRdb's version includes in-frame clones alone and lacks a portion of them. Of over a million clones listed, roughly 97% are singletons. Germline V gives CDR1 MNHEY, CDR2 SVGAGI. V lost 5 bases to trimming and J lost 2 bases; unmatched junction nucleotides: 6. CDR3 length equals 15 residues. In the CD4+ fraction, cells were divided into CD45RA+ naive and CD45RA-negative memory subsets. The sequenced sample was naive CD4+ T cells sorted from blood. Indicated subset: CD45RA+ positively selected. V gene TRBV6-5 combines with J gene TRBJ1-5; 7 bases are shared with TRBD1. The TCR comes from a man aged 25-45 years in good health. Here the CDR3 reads CASSPYTGGNQPQHF. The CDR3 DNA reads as TGTGCCAGCAGTCCTTACACAGGGGGCAATCAGCCCCAGCATTTT.